The sequence of this T cell receptor (beta chain) was determined in a study of early T cells in non-severe SARS-CoV-2 infection. Study-wide background: Bulk RNA from unsorted whole blood was sequenced; chains were unpaired.

Overall study results and limits: Clonotype matching in VDJdb favored anti-spike CD8 responses and did not capture private and CD4 specificities.

Individual cDNA molecules each received unique molecular identifiers attached to them. A single record per CDR3 protein comes from TCRdb applying MiXCR to the 5' RACE reads. This sample has 50,000 to 60,000 distinct CDR3 sequences, with roughly 8% found just once. This CDR3 has 14 amino acids. V lost 4 bases, J lost 2 bases, and 10 bases lay in between. From germline, CDR1 is SGHTA and CDR2 FQGNSA. By share, this clonotype counts as medium-sized. Its antigen remains unknown. J is TRBJ2-3 and V is TRBV7-2, with D tentatively TRBD2 (6 bases). Sequenced input: whole blood. The clonotype was recovered from an adult who was a healthcare worker with PCR-confirmed SARS-CoV-2 infection or an uninfected control (not recorded which). CDR3 loop: CASSYRGITDTQYF. CDR3 coding DNA: TGTGCCAGCAGCTACCGGGGGATCACAGATACGCAGTATTTT.